The 6 T cell receptor beta chains presented below share a single source sample, sequenced in a study of regulatory T cells in long-lasting Graves disease. Documented time point: newly diagnosed GD, antithyroid drugs for less than 3 months. Generation of the TCR library employed RNA extracted from PBMCs. Sequencing libraries for TCR beta were prepared with iRepertoire HTBI primers and Arm-PCR of CDR3 regions. TCRdb redid the calling of the multiplex PCR reads with MiXCR, one entry per CDR3 protein. The sample consists of some 560,000 distinct CDR3 sequences, roughly 15% of them appearing once. This same sample was also part of a study on T cells in Graves' hyperthyroidism and ophthalmopathy.

The source was peripheral blood mononuclear cells (PBMCs), collected at new diagnosis, from a patient treated with antithyroid drugs. These receptors were taken from a woman aged 40 to 65 with Graves disease.

With respect to this clonotype: A read error is possible here, since a much larger clone lies one base away. This sequence joins TRBV2 and TRBJ1-4; TRBD1 matches at 7 bases. Germline V gene data show CDR1 as SNHLY and CDR2 as FYNNEI. This CDR3 region has 13 residues. The CDR3 DNA reads as TGTGTCAGCAATGGACAGGTCGGTGAAAAACTGTTTTTT. Its translation: CVSNGQVGEKLFF.

Only one count was recorded for this clonotype. The rearrangement joins TRBV20-1 to TRBJ1-6; D is unresolved. The CDR3 is 16 amino acids. V was clipped by 0 bases and J by 3 bases, with 12 bases between them. Germline V lookup: CDR1 DFQATT, CDR2 SNEGSKA (reference sequence). CDR3 in DNA: TGCAGTGCTAGAGAGGGCCAAGGAGGCTATAATTCACCCCTCCACTTT. Its translation is CSAREGQGGYNSPLHF.

Remarks on this clonotype: This may arise from a read error, as a much more abundant clone is one base away. The chain combines TRBV6-5 with TRBJ2-1; D is possibly TRBD2 (5 bases). The tail of the sequence fits TRBJ2-5 better, so the J call may be wrong. The CDR3 totals 14 residues. Looked up from germline, CDR1 is MNHEY and CDR2 is SVGAGI. The CDR3 nucleotides are TGTGCCAGCAGTTACCGAGCGGTGGTAGAGGCCCAGTACTTC. Encoded protein: CASSYRAVVEAQYF.

The chain is built from TRBV9 and TRBJ2-1; TRBD2 is a possible D gene (5 bases). CDR3 length: 11 residues. CDR1 and CDR2 (germline): SGDLS, YYNGEE. With 0 bases removed from V and 13 bases from J, the gap between germline ends came to 8 bases. CDR3 sequence: CASSVAGRQFF. The CDR3 DNA follows: TGTGCCAGCAGCGTAGCGGGAAGACAGTTCTTC.

The CDR3 here is CASRGGSGDPANTGELFF. The CDR3 DNA follows: TGTGCCAGCAGGGGGGGTAGCGGGGACCCCGCGAACACCGGGGAGCTGTTTTTT. This sequence joins TRBV28 and TRBJ2-2, with 8 positions matching TRBD2. J lost 0 bases, V lost 6 bases, and 12 bases had no gene match. This CDR3 contains 18 residues. Looked up from germline, CDR1 is MDHEN and CDR2 is SYDVKM.

This clonotype was observed at least ten times. The chain couples TRBV2 to TRBJ1-5; possible D gene TRBD1, 5 bases. V dropped 7 bases and J dropped 4 bases, with 14 bases sitting between them. Looked up from germline, CDR1 is SNHLY and CDR2 is FYNNEI. The CDR3 loop spans 14 amino acids. The CDR3 reads CASNGQGGNQPQHF. The CDR3, as DNA: TGTGCCAGCAATGGGCAGGGTGGGAATCAGCCCCAGCATTTT.